The entry below describes one T cell receptor beta chain. Its specificity is not known. The CDR3 loop spans 15 amino acids. Looked up from germline, CDR1 is SGHTA and CDR2 is FQGNSA. Trimming shortened V by 1 base and J by 13 bases, and 19 bases separated the two germline ends. This sample was included in a study of shared clonotypes between healthy human individuals. Study-wide results and caveats: Only blood was sampled, and tissue TCR repertoires likely differ from blood ones.

The investigators split CD4+ cells into a CD45RA+ naive subset and a CD45RA-negative memory subset. Sorted-subset replicate PCRs used roughly 180 ng DNA, approximately 30,000 T cell genomes. Generated by immunoSEQ multiplex PCR, the TCRdb table keeps only in-frame clones and is missing some. Counted here are about 1 million clones, roughly 80% occurring once; the ten biggest clones make up 1.2% to 1.5%. This chain uses TRBV7-2 with TRBJ1-4, with D unclear. The sequence was obtained from a man aged 18 to 35 in good health. The sample was memory CD4+ T cells sorted from blood. Subset described: CD45RA-negative fraction. CDR3 DNA: TGTGCCAGCAGCTTAGACACGGCAATGGCCAGAGGACTGTTTTTT. Protein sequence: CASSLDTAMARGLFF.